The clone carrying this TCR beta chain was observed a handful of times. An end of the junction does not agree with germline; a read error may underlie this. The TCR beta CDR3 regions underwent amplification using RNA transcripts as the source. Carried out on the TCR CDR3, a first-round RT-PCR used the HTBI primer set. TCRdb processed the multiplex PCR reads anew with MiXCR; each CDR3 protein has one entry. Of around 390,000 distinct CDR3 sequences detected, roughly 15% appear once; the ten largest clones hold roughly a fifth. The sample comes from a study of T cells in Graves' hyperthyroidism and ophthalmopathy. CDR3 length: 19 residues.

Sequenced material: blood. The sequence was obtained from a woman aged 30 to 39 with Graves' ophthalmopathy. The chain has TRBV12-3 or TRBV12-4 and TRBJ2-3, with TRBD2 identical over 15 bases. The CDR3 reads CASSSSPGLAGGNTDTQCF. CDR3 bases: TGTGCCAGCAGTTCCTCTCCGGGACTAGCGGGGGGTAACACAGATACGCAGTGTTTT.